Below, 7 T cell receptor beta chains from the same sample are listed, as sequenced in a study of regulatory T cells in long-lasting Graves disease. The time point is: persistent/refractory GD, antithyroid drugs over 5 years with positive TRAb. PBMC-derived RNA was used for the TCR library. Relying on iRepertoire HTBI primers and Arm-PCR of CDR3 regions, the team built TCR beta libraries. TCRdb reprocessed the multiplex PCR reads with MiXCR, giving one entry per CDR3 protein. This sample has a few hundred thousand distinct CDR3 sequences, with approximately 25% found just once. Sequenced here: peripheral blood mononuclear cells (PBMCs), sampled when the disease was refractory, from a patient treated with antithyroid drugs. The receptor source for this set is a woman between 40 and 55 years old with Graves disease.

V usage is TRBV9 and J usage is TRBJ1-2; TRBD1 might be the D (6 bases). This CDR3 is built from 15 residues. Germline V CDR1 and CDR2: SGDLS, YYNGEE. V lost 5 bases and J 1 base, leaving 15 bases between the germline ends. CDR3 in amino acids: CASRGNRVNNYGYTF. The CDR3 DNA is TGTGCCAGCAGGGGGAACAGGGTAAATAACTATGGCTACACCTTC.

This clonotype was detected a few times. V and J are TRBV27 and TRBJ2-2, with D tentatively TRBD1 (6 bases). Germline V CDR1 and CDR2: MNHEY, SMNVEV (reference sequence). Trimming left V 5 bases short and J 7 bases short, with 17 bases between. The CDR3 spans 15 residues. The CDR3 protein is CASSLRVLGGGELFF. The DNA for the CDR3 is TGTGCCAGCAGTCTAAGGGTATTAGGGGGCGGGGAGCTGTTTTTT.

This clonotype was counted between two and nine times. The chain combines TRBV28 with TRBJ2-3, with TRBD2 identical over 7 bases. The CDR3 extends over 15 amino acids. CDR1 is MDHEN and CDR2 is SYDVKM in the germline V gene. J was trimmed by 3 bases and V by 5 bases; bases with no gene match: 8. CDR3 in DNA: TGTGCCAGCAGTCCGGTGGGAGGGGCGACAGATACGCAGTATTTT. Its protein is CASSPVGGATDTQYF.

This clonotype occurred many times. The chain recombines TRBV20-1 with TRBJ2-5; no clear D gene. The CDR3 runs 12 residues. Looked up from germline, CDR1 is DFQATT and CDR2 is SNEGSKA (reference sequence). The V end lost 2 bases, the J end lost 4 bases, and 8 bases lay between the germline ends. CDR3 coding DNA: TGCAGTGCTAGAACGCCTTCAGAGACCCAGTACTTC. It codes for CSARTPSETQYF.

The chain uses TRBV13 and TRBJ1-2; no reliable D call. The V gene's germline CDR1 is PRHDT and CDR2 FYEKMQ (reference sequence). The CDR3 runs 15 residues. V lost 1 base, J lost 0 bases, and 9 bases lay in between. This chain's CDR3 is CASSLEVDSNYGYTF. The CDR3 nucleotides are TGTGCCAGCAGCTTAGAGGTGGATTCTAACTATGGCTACACCTTC. Full variable domain (outside the CDR3, taken from reference TRBV13 and TRBJ1-2): AAGVIQSPRHLIKEKRETATLKCYPIPRHDTVYWYQQGPGQDPQFLISFYEKMQSDKGSIPDRFSAQQFSDYHSELNMSSLELGDSALYFCASSLEVDSNYGYTFGSGTRLTVV.

There are a few counts of this clonotype. CDR3 in amino acids: CASSLVGSLTGELFF. The CDR3 DNA reads TGCGCCAGCAGCTTGGTAGGCTCACTCACCGGGGAGCTGTTTTTT. The V gene is TRBV5-1, the J gene TRBJ2-2; D remains unclear. The V and J ends lost 0 bases and 4 bases respectively, with 10 bases between them. The CDR3 totals 15 residues. Germline assignment: CDR1 SGHRS and CDR2 YFSETQ.

This chain joins TRBV10-3 and TRBJ2-7, with D unclear. CDR3 length: 16 residues. The V gene lost 0 bases and the J gene lost 3 bases, with 15 bases spanning the gap. CDR1 and CDR2 from the germline V gene are ENHRY and SYGVKD. The CDR3 spells CAISESNGRGYYEQYF. The CDR3 DNA is TGTGCCATCAGTGAGTCTAATGGGCGAGGCTACTACGAGCAGTACTTC.